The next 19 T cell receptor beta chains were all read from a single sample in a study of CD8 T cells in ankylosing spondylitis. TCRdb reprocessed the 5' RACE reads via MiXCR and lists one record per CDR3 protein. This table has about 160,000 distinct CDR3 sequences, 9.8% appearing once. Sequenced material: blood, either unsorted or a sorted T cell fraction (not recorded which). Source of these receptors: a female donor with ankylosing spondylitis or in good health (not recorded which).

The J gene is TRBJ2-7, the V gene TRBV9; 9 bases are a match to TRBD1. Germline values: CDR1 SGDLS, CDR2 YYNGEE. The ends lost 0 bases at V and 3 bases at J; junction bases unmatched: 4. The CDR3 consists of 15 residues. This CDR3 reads CASSVGDREIYEQYF. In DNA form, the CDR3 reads TGTGCCAGCAGCGTAGGGGACAGGGAGATCTACGAGCAGTACTTC.

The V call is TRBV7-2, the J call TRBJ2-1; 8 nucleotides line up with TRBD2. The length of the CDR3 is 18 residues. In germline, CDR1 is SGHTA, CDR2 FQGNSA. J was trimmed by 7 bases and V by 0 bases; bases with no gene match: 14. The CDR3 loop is CASSLAPTVLAGRNEQFF. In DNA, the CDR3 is TGTGCCAGCAGCTTAGCCCCAACAGTCTTAGCGGGAAGGAATGAGCAGTTCTTC.

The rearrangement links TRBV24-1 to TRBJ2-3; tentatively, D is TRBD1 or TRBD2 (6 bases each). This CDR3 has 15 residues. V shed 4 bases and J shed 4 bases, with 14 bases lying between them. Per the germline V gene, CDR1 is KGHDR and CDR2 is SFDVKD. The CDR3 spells CATSERDNAPDTQYF. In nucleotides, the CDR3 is TGTGCCACCAGTGAGCGGGACAACGCACCAGATACGCAGTATTTT.

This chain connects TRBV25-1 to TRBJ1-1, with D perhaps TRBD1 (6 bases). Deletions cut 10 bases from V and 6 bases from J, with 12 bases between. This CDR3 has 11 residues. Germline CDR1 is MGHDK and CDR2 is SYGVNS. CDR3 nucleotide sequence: TGTGCCACGATGGGGGGCCCTGAAGCTTTCTTT. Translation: CATMGGPEAFF.

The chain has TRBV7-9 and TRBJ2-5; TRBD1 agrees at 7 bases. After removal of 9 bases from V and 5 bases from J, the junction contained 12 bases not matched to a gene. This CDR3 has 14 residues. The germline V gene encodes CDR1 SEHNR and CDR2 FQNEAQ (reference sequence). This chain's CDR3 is CARSPEQGMETQYF. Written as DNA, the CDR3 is TGTGCCAGAAGCCCAGAACAGGGGATGGAGACCCAGTACTTC.

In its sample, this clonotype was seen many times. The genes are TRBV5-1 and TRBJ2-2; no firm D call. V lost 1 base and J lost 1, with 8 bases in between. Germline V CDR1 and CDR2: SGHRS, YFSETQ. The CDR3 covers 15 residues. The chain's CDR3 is CASSLLAGNTGELFF. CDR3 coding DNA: TGCGCCAGCAGCTTGTTGGCAGGGAACACCGGGGAGCTGTTTTTT.

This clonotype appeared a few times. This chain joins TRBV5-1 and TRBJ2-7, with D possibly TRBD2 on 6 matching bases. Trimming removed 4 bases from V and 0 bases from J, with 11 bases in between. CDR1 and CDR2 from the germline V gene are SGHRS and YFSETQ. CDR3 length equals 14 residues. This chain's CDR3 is CASSGGDFSYEQYF. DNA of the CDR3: TGCGCCAGCAGCGGCGGGGACTTCTCCTACGAGCAGTACTTC.

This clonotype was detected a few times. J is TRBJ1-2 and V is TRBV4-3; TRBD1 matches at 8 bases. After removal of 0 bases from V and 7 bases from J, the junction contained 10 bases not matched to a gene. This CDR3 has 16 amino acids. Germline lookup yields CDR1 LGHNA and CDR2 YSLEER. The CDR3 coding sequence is TGCGCCAGCAGCCAAGATCACGGAGGACAGGGAGGTGGCTACACCTTC. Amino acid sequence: CASSQDHGGQGGGYTF.

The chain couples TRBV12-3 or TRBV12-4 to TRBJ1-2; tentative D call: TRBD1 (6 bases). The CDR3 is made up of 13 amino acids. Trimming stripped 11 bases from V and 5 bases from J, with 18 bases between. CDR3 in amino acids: CAARGRTDYGYTF. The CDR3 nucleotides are TGTGCCGCCAGGGGCAGGACGGATTATGGCTACACCTTC.

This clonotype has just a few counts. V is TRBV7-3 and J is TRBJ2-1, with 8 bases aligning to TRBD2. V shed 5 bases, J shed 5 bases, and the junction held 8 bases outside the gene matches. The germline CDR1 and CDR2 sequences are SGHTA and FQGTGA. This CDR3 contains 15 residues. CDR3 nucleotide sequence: TGTGCCAGCAGCCCTGGTAGCGGGGTCAACAATGAGCAGTTCTTC. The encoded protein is CASSPGSGVNNEQFF.

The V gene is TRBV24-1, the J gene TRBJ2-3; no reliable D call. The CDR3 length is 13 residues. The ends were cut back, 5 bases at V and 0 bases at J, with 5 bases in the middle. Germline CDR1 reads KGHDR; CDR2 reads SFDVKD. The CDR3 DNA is TGTGCCACCAGTGGCTGGAGCACAGATACGCAGTATTTT. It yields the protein CATSGWSTDTQYF.

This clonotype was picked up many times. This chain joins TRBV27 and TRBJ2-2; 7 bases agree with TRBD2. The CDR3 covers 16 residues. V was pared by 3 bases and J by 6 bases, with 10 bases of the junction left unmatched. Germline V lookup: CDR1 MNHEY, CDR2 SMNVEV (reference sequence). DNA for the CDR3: TGTGCCAGCAGTTTGAGTTGGTCAGGGAGGGCCGGGGAGCTGTTTTTT. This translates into CASSLSWSGRAGELFF.

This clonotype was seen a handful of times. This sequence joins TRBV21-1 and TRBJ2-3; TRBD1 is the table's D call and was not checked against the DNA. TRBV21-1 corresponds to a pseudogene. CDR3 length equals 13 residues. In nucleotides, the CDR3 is TGTGCCAGCAAGGGGGAGAACACAGATACGCAGTATTTT. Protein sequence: CASKGENTDTQYF.

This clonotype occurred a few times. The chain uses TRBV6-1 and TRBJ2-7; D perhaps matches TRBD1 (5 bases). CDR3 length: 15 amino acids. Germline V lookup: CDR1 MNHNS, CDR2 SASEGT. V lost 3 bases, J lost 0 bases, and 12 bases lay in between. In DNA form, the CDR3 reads TGTGCCAGCAGTGAGTATACAGGATACTCCTACGAGCAGTACTTC. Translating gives CASSEYTGYSYEQYF.

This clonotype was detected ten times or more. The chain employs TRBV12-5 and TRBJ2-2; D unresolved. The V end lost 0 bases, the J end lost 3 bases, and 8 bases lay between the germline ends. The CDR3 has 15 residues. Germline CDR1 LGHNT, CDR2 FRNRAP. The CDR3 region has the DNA TGTGCTAGTGGTTTGGTTGCCCGGGACACCGGGGAGCTGTTTTTT. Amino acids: CASGLVARDTGELFF. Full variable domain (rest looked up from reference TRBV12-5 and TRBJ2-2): DARVTQTPRHKVTEMGQEVTMRCQPILGHNTVFWYRQTMMQGLELLAYFRNRAPLDDSGMPKDRFSAEMPDATLATLKIQPSEPRDSAVYFCASGLVARDTGELFFGEGSRLTVL.

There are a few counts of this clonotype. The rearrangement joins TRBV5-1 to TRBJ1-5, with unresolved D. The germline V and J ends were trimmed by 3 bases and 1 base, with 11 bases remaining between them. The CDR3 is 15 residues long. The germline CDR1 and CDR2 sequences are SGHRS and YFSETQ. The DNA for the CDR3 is TGCGCCAGCAGCTCGGAGGGAGGCAGCAATCAGCCCCAGCATTTT. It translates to CASSSEGGSNQPQHF.

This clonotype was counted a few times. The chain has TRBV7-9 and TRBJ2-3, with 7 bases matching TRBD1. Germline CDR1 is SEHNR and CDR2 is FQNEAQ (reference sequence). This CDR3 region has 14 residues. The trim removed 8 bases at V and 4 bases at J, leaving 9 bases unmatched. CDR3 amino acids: CASGNRRGPDTQYF. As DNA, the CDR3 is TGTGCCAGCGGAAACCGTAGGGGGCCAGATACGCAGTATTTT. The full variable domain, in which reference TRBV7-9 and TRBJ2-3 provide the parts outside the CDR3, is DTGVSQNPRHKITKRGQNVTFRCDPISEHNRLYWYRQTLGQGPEFLTYFQNEAQLEKSRLLSDRFSAERPKGSFSTLEIQRTEQGDSAMYLCASGNRRGPDTQYFGPGTRLTVL.

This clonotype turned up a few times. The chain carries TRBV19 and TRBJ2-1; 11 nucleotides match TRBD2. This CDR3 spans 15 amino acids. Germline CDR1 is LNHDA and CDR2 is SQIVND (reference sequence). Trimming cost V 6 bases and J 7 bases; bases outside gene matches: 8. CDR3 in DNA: TGTGCCAGTAGGGCCATACTAGCGGGAGCTAATGAGCAGTTCTTC. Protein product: CASRAILAGANEQFF.

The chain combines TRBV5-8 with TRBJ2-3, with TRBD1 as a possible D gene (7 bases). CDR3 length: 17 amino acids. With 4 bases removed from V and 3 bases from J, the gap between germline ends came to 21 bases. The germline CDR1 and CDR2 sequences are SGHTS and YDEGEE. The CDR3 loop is CASSLRQRGRGTDTQYF. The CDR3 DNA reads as TGTGCCAGCAGCCTCCGGCAGAGGGGGCGGGGAACAGATACGCAGTATTTT.